Each of the 3 T cell receptor beta chains below was sequenced from the same sample in a study of early T cells in non-severe SARS-CoV-2 infection. TCRdb itself ran the 5' RACE reads through MiXCR, one entry per CDR3 protein. This table has about 83,000 distinct CDR3 sequences, 10% appearing once. Sample: whole blood, taken at baseline. The receptors derive from an adult who was a healthcare worker with PCR-confirmed SARS-CoV-2 infection or an uninfected control (not recorded which).

This clonotype was counted many times. The gene calls are TRBV3-1 and TRBJ2-1, with D tentatively TRBD2 (5 bases). This CDR3 spans 13 amino acids. Trimming removed 4 bases at V and 16 bases at J, with 20 bases between. Germline-derived CDR1 and CDR2 are LGHDT and YNNKEL (reference sequence). The CDR3 is CASSLRGAPDYFF. CDR3 DNA sequence: TGTGCCAGCAGCCTCCGGGGAGCGCCCGATTACTTCTTC.

This clonotype was observed at least ten times. The chain has TRBV19 and TRBJ1-5; TRBD1 matches 9 bases. V lost 3 bases, J lost 5 bases, and 8 bases stayed unmatched. CDR1 and CDR2 (germline): LNHDA, SQIVND (reference sequence). This CDR3 contains 16 residues. CDR3: CASSMLGQGIHQPQHF. CDR3 in DNA: TGTGCCAGTAGTATGTTGGGACAGGGAATACATCAGCCCCAGCATTTT.

This chain connects TRBV18 to TRBJ1-1, with D possibly matching TRBD1 (5 bases). CDR3 length equals 13 residues. V shed 3 bases and J shed 7 bases, with 12 bases lying between them. In germline, CDR1 is KGHSH, CDR2 LQKENI. The chain's CDR3 is CASSPAIGGEAFF. CDR3 sequence (DNA): TGTGCCAGCTCACCGGCTATCGGGGGTGAAGCTTTCTTT.